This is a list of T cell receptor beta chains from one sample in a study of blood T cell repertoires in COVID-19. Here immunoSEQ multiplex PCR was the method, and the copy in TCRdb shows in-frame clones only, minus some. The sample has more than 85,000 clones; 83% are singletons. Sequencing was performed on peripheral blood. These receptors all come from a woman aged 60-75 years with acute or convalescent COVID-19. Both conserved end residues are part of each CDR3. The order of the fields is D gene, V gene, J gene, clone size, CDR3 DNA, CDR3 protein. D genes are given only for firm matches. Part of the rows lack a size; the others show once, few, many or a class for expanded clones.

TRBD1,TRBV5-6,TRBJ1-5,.,TGTGCCAGCAGTATGACAGGGGTAAATCAGCCCCAGCATTTT,CASSMTGVNQPQHF
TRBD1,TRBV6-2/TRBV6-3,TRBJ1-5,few,TGTGCCAGCAGTCGCACAGGGGGCTACAATCAGCCCCAGCATTTT,CASSRTGGYNQPQHF
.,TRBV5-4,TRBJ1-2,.,TGTGCCAGCAGCTTGGTCGGGTATGGCTACACCTTC,CASSLVGYGYTF
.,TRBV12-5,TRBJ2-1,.,TGTGCTAGTGGTTCGTACCCCAGCGGAAGCTCCTACAATGAGCAGTTCTTC,CASGSYPSGSSYNEQFF
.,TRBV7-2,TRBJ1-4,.,TGTGCCAGCAGCCCGCGAGTTGCAACTAATGAAAAACTGTTTTTT,CASSPRVATNEKLFF
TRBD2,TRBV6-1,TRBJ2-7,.,TGTGCCAGCAGTGACACGGGAGGGCCCTACGAGCAGTACTTC,CASSDTGGPYEQYF
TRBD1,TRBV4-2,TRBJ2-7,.,TGTGCCAGCAGCCGCCCCTTGGACAGGGGCGGCGAGCAGTACTTC,CASSRPLDRGGEQYF
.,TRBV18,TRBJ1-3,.,TGTGCCAGCTCCCCCGGACACGGAAACACCATATATTTT,CASSPGHGNTIYF
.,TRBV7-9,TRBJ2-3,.,TGTGCCAGCAGCTTATCTGACGGGAGCCCAGATACGCAGTATTTT,CASSLSDGSPDTQYF
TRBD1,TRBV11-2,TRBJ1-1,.,TGTGCCAGCAGCTTAAGAGGGGGACAGGGAATGAACACTGAAGCTTTCTTT,CASSLRGGQGMNTEAFF
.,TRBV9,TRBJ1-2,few,TGTGCCAGCAGCGTAGAGGCGGGACGAAAGGGCTACACCTTC,CASSVEAGRKGYTF
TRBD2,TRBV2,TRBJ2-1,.,TGTGCTTCGGCGGCGGGAGGGGTGGTCAATGAGCAGTTCTTC,CASAAGGVVNEQFF
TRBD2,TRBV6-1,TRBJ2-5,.,TGTGCCAGCAGTGAAAGGGGTCTAGCGGGGCTACAAGAGACCCAGTACTTC,CASSERGLAGLQETQYF
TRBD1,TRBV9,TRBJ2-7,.,TGTGCCAGCAGTAAAGATGGGACAGACTACGAGCAGTACTTC,CASSKDGTDYEQYF
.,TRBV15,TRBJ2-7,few,TGTGCCACCAGGGCAAGCAGGGGCACCTACGAGCAGTACTTC,CATRASRGTYEQYF
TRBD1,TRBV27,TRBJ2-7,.,TGTGCCAGCAGGAAGACAGGGAACGAGCAGTACTTC,CASRKTGNEQYF
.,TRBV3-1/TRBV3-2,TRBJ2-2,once,TGTGCCAGCAGCCATTCGGGCGGGGAGCTGTTTTTT,CASSHSGGELFF
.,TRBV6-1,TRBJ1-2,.,TGTGCCAGCAGTGAAGGGGGAGGGAGCTATGGCTACACCTTC,CASSEGGGSYGYTF
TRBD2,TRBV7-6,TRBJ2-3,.,TGTGCCAGCAGCTTAGGTGTCGGACTAGCGGGTACAGATACGCAGTATTTT,CASSLGVGLAGTDTQYF
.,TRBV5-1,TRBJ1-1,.,TGCGCCAGCAGCTTGGGGCAGGGGAAGAACACTGAAGCTTTCTTT,CASSLGQGKNTEAFF
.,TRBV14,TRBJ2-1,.,TGTGCCAGCAGCCGGGGGGGCGTAGGAGCAGGCTCCTACAATGAGCAGTTCTTC,CASSRGGVGAGSYNEQFF
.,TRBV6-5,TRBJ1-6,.,TGTGCCAGCAGTTACTCTCGATCCACAAATAATTCACCCCTCCACTTT,CASSYSRSTNNSPLHF
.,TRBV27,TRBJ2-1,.,TGTGCCAGCCAAAGGGGGGGGGCCGGGAATGAGCAGTTCTTC,CASQRGGAGNEQFF
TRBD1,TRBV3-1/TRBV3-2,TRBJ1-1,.,TGTGCCAGCAGCCCTGGGACAGCGACTGAAGCTTTCTTT,CASSPGTATEAFF
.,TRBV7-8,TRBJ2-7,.,TGTGCCAGCAGCTTAGTCGGCAGGACTGGGGGGGAGCAGTACTTC,CASSLVGRTGGEQYF
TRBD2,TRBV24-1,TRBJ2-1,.,TGTGCCACCAGTGTACCGGGAGGGTCCAATGAGCAGTTCTTC,CATSVPGGSNEQFF
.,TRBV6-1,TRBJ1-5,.,TGTGCCAGCAAGGAACAGGGCGTGAATCAGCCCCAGCATTTT,CASKEQGVNQPQHF
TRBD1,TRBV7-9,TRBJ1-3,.,TGTGCCAGCACCCTGACAGGGGCCCGGGGAAACACCATATATTTT,CASTLTGARGNTIYF
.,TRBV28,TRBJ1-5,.,TGTGCCAGCAGTGACAGGAAGAAGAAGGGTCAGCCCCAGCATTTT,CASSDRKKKGQPQHF